This section outlines one T cell receptor (beta chain) sequence together with its context. Its antigen remains undetermined. The record has no base qualities; no much larger clone is one base away. The immunoSEQ Assay was the method used to sequence TCRbeta CDR3 regions. After extraction, genomic DNA underwent amplification by bias-controlled multiplex PCR, followed by high-throughput sequencing. The paper's processing steps were these. Collapsing and filtering of sequences were performed to quantify the absolute abundance of each unique TCRbeta CDR3 region. T cell fraction was estimated by normalizing TCRbeta template counts to usable DNA, with usable DNA measured through amplification of reference genes found in all nucleated cells. Repertoire TCRs were annotated as SARS-CoV-2-specific by exact matching of V gene, CDR3 amino acid sequence and J gene to a known reactive TCR set. The reference SARS-CoV-2 TCR set came from MIRA and was filtered for enrichment in COVID-19-positive ImmuneCODE repertoires, removing public or cross-reactive TCRs. Using the MIRA antigens, annotated TCRs were further analysed by specific ORF or by position within an ORF. Breadth was defined as the number of annotated unique rearrangements divided by the total number of unique productive rearrangements, and depth was defined as the summed frequency of the annotated unique rearrangements. Two-sided Wilcoxon rank-sum tests were applied when comparing TCR breadth between groups. In its TCRdb copy, this immuneACCESS table keeps in-frame sequences only and misses some clones. Where compared with another copy, unresolved V genes explain less than half of these, and the others have no known cause. That table gives V, J and clone size, and the DNA gave D and trimming. A total of 200,000 to 250,000 clones appear in this sample, approximately 90% of them only once. The top ten clones comprise around 10% of the sample.

This entry belongs to a study of Ad26.COV2.S vaccination and SARS-CoV-2 variants (dated by TCRdb to about 2021). Context from the whole study: Vaccine-arm donors were drawn from COV1001, a multicentre, randomized, double-blind, placebo-controlled phase I-IIa trial of Ad26.COV2.S in healthy adults. Blinding of investigators to trial group allocation was maintained during experiments and outcome assessment. The TCR-sequenced set comprised approximately 32 samples: approximately 20 Ad26.COV2.S vaccine recipients, 5 placebo recipients and 8 SARS-CoV-2 convalescent individuals. Participants in the trial were split at random into five groups of five each, receiving low-dose or high-dose Ad26.COV2.S once or twice, or else placebo on both occasions. Sequencing of the TCRbeta repertoire served to evaluate the specificity and breadth of SARS-CoV-2-reactive T cell receptors following Ad26.COV2.S vaccination. Ad26.COV2.S was administered intramuscularly at a dose of 5x10^10 or 1x10^11 viral particles, either as one shot or as two shots given 56 days apart. Study-level results and caveats: It was noted by the authors that total T cell responses may have been underestimated by the TCR breadth and depth analyses. After vaccination, spike-specific CD8+ and CD4+ T cell responses were reported to show substantial breadth. Comparable non-spike TCR breadth was observed between vaccine and placebo recipients, consistent with only spike being contained in the vaccine. Higher spike-specific TCR breadth was observed in Ad26.COV2.S recipients than in placebo recipients (P = 0.0014). The study lacked the statistical power to compare responses across vaccine doses or regimens.

The label giving this sample's treatment or condition can be read as: about 20 received Ad26.COV2.S at low or high dose, single or two shots; 5 received placebo; per-sample allocation not given. Repertoires of vaccine and placebo recipients were sequenced from samples taken on day 63 after the first injection. Between 29 July and 7 August 2020, Cohort 1b enrolled 25 adults aged 18-55 years at one site in Boston, USA. As a vaccine, Ad26.COV2.S was a replication-incompetent adenovirus type 26 vector that expressed a prefusion-stabilized SARS-CoV-2 spike protein derived from the original Wuhan strain. From V the trimming removes 5 bases and from J it removes 5 bases, while the gene matches leave 7 bases of the junction unaccounted for. The CDR3 sequence holds 15 residues, the cysteine and phenylalanine included. Only the CDR3 portion is preserved as DNA: 45 bases, with reading frame beginning at the first base. As encoded in the germline V gene (reference sequence), CDR1 is LGHDT while CDR2 is YNNKEL.

This sequence was found in a person aged 18 to 65 who received the Ad26.COV2.S COVID-19 vaccine or a placebo. The source was peripheral blood, collected in a trial of Ad26.COV2.S vaccine versus placebo. The chain uses TRBV3-1 (or the pseudogene TRBV3-2) and TRBJ2-7, with 12 junctional bases fitting TRBD1. The DNA is as follows: TGTGCCAGCAGCGGCAGGGACAGGGGGCGTCACGAGCAGTACTTC. Its coded protein is CASSGRDRGRHEQYF.